One T cell receptor (beta chain) is described in this entry. This record comes from a study of T cell responses to AZD1222 COVID-19 vaccine. The assay was immunoSEQ multiplex PCR, and TCRdb's table has in-frame clones only and misses some. The sample shows approximately 100,000 clones, roughly 88% of them seen only once. Germline loops: CDR1 SGHTA, CDR2 FQGNSA. This CDR3 is built from 14 residues. V was shortened by 4 bases and J by 4 bases, with 13 bases between the two germline ends. This specimen consisted of peripheral blood, obtained 28 days after the second AZD1222 dose. The chain carries TRBV7-2 and TRBJ1-2; D possibly corresponds to TRBD1 (6 bases). The source of this sequence is an adult who received the AZD1222 COVID-19 vaccine. The CDR3 DNA sequence: TGTGCCAGCAGCTCCCGGACAGCGAGCTATGGCTACACCTTC. Protein product: CASSSRTASYGYTF.